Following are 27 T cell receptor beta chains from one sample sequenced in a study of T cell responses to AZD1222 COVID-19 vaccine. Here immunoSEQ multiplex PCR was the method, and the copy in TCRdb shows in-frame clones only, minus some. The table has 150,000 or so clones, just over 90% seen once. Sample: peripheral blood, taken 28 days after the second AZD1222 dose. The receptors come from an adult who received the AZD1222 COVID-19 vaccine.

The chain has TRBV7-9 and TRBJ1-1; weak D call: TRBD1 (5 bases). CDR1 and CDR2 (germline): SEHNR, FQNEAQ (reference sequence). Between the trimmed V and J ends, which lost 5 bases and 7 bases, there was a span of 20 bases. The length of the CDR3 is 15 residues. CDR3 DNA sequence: TGTGCCAGCAGCCCGCCCGGGGGGGAAGATGGTGAAGCTTTCTTT. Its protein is CASSPPGGEDGEAFF.

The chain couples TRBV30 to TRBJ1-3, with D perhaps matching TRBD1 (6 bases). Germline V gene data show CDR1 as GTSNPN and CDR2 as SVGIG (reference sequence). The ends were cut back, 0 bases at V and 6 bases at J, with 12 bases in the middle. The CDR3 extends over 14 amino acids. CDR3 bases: TGTGCCTGGAGTGTACCAGGGGCGACAAACACCATATATTTT. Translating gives CAWSVPGATNTIYF. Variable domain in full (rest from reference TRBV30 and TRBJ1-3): SQTIHQWPATLVQPVGSPLSLECTVEGTSNPNLYWYRQAAGRGLQLLFYSVGIGQISSEVPQNLSASRPQDRQFILSSKKLLLSDSGFYLCAWSVPGATNTIYFGEGSWLTVV.

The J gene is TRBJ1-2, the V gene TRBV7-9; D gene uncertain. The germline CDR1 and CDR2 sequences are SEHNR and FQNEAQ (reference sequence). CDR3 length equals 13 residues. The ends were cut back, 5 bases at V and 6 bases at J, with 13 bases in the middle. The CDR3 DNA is TGTGCCAGCAGCCTGACGCTGGAGGATGGCTACACCTTC. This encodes CASSLTLEDGYTF.

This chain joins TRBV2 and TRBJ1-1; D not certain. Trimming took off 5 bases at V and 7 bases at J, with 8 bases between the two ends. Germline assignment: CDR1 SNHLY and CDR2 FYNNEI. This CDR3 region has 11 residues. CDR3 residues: CASSPVLEAFF. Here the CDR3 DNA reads TGTGCCAGCAGTCCAGTGCTTGAAGCTTTCTTT.

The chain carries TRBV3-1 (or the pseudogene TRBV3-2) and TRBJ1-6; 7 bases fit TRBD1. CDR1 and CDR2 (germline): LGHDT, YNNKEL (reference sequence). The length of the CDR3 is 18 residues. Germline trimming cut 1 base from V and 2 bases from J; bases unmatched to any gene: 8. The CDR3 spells CASSQGSQGSPYNSPLHF. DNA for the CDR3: TGTGCCAGCAGCCAAGGTTCACAGGGGAGCCCCTATAATTCACCCCTCCACTTT.

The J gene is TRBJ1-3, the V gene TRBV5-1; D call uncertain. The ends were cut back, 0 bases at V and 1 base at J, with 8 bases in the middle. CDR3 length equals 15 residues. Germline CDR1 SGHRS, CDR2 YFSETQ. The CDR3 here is CASSLAPGSGNTIYF. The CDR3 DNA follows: TGCGCCAGCAGCTTGGCTCCGGGGTCTGGAAACACCATATATTTT.

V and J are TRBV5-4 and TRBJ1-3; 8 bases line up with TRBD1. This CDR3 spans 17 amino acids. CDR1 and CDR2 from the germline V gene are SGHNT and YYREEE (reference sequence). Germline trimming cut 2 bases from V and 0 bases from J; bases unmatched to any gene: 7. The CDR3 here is CASSLKGGTGSGNTIYF. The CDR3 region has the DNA TGTGCCAGCAGCTTAAAAGGGGGGACAGGCTCTGGAAACACCATATATTTT.

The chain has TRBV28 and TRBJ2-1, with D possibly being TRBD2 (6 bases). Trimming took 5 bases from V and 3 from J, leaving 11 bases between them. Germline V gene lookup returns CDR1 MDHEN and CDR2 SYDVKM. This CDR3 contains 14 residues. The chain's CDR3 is CASSRTNRYNEQFF. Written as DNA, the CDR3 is TGTGCCAGCAGTCGGACTAACCGCTACAATGAGCAGTTCTTC.

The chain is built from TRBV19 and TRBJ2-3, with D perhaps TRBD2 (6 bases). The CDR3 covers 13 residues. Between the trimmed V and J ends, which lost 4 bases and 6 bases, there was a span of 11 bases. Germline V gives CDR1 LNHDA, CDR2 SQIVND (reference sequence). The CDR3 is CASSTGGEDTQYF. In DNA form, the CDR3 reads TGTGCCAGTAGTACCGGAGGGGAGGATACGCAGTATTTT.

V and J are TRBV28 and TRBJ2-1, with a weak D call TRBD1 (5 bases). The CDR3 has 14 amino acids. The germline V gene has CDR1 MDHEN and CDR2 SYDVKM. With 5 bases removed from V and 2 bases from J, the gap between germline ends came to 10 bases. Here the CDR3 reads CASSPSRAYNEQFF. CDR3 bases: TGTGCCAGCAGTCCCTCCAGGGCCTACAATGAGCAGTTCTTC. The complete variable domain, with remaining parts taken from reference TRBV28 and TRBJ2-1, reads DVKVTQSSRYLVKRTGEKVFLECVQDMDHENMFWYRQDPGLGLRLIYFSYDVKMKEKGDIPEGYSVSREKKERFSLILESASTNQTSMYLCASSPSRAYNEQFFGPGTRLTVL.

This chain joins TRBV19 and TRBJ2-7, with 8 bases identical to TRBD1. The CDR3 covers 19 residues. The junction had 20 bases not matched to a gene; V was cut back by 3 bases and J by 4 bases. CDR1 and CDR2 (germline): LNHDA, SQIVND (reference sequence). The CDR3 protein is CASSIVGQGGITKPYEQYF. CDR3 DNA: TGTGCCAGTAGTATCGTTGGACAGGGTGGGATTACAAAACCGTACGAGCAGTACTTC.

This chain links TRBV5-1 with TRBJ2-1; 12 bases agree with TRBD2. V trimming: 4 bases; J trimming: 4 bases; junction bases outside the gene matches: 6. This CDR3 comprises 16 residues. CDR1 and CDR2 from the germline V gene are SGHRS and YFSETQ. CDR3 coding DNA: TGCGCCAGCAGCATACCGGGACTAGCGGGTTACAATGAGCAGTTCTTC. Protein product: CASSIPGLAGYNEQFF.

CDR3 bases: TGCGCCAGCAGCTTGGAACTGGCGAAATATGGCGGGGGTACGCAGTATTTT. It encodes CASSLELAKYGGGTQYF. The chain couples TRBV5-1 to TRBJ2-3; 7 bases map to TRBD2. V shed 0 bases, J shed 8 bases, and the junction held 15 bases outside the gene matches. Germline V gene data show CDR1 as SGHRS and CDR2 as YFSETQ. The CDR3 is made up of 17 amino acids. The full variable domain, rest sourced from reference TRBV5-1 and TRBJ2-3, is KAGVTQTPRYLIKTRGQQVTLSCSPISGHRSVSWYQQTPGQGLQFLFEYFSETQRNKGNFPGRFSGRQFSNSRSEMNVSTLELGDSALYLCASSLELAKYGGGTQYFGPGTRLTVL.

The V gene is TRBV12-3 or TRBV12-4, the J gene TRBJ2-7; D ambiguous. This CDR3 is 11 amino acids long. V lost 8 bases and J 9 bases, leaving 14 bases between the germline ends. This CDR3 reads CASSRGLGQYF. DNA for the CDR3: TGTGCCAGCTCTCGTGGTTTAGGGCAGTACTTC.

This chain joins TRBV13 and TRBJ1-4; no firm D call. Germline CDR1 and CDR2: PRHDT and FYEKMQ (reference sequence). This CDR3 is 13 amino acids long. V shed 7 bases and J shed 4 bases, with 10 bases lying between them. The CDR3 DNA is TGTGCCAGCACGAGACAACGTAATGAAAAACTGTTTTTT. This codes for CASTRQRNEKLFF.

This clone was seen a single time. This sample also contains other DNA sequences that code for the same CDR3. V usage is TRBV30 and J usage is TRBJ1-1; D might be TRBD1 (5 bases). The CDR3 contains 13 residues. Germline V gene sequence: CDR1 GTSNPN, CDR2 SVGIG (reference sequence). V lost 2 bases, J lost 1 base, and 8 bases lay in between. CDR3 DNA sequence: TGTGCCTGGAGTTCGCAGGGGAACACTGAAGCTTTCTTT. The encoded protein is CAWSSQGNTEAFF. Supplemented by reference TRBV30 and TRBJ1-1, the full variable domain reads SQTIHQWPATLVQPVGSPLSLECTVEGTSNPNLYWYRQAAGRGLQLLFYSVGIGQISSEVPQNLSASRPQDRQFILSSKKLLLSDSGFYLCAWSSQGNTEAFFGQGTRLTVV.

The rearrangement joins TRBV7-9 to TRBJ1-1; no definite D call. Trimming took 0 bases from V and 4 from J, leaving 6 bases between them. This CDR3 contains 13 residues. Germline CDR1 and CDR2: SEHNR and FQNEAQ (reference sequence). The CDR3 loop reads CASSLAAPTEAFF. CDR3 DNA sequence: TGTGCCAGCAGCTTAGCCGCTCCCACTGAAGCTTTCTTT.

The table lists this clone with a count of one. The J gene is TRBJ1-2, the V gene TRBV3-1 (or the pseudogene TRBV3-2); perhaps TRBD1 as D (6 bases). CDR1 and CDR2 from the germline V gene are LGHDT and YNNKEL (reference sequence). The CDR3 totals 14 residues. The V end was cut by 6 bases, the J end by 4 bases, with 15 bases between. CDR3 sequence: CASSWGRGGYGYTF. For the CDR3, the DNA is TGTGCCAGCAGTTGGGGCCGAGGGGGCTATGGCTACACCTTC.

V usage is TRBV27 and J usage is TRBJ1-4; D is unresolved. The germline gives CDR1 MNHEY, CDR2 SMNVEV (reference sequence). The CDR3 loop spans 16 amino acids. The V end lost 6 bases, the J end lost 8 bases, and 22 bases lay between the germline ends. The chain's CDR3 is CASRARWQGLSEKLFF. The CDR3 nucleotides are TGTGCCAGCAGAGCCCGGTGGCAAGGGTTAAGCGAAAAACTGTTTTTT.

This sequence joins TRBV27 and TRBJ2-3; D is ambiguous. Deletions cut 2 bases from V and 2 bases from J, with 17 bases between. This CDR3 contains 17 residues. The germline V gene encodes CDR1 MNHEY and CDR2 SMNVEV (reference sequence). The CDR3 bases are TGTGCCAGCAGTTTACGGTTTGGCGGATTCTTCACAGATACGCAGTATTTT. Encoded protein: CASSLRFGGFFTDTQYF.

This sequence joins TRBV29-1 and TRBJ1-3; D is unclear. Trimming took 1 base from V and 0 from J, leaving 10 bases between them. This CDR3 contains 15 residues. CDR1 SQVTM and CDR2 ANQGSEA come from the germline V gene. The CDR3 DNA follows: TGCAGCGTTGAAGGCGGAGGCAGCTCTGGAAACACCATATATTTT. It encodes CSVEGGGSSGNTIYF.

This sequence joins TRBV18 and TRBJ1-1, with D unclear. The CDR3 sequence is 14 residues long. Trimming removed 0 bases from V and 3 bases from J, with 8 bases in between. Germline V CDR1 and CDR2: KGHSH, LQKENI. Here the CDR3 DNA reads TGTGCCAGCTCACCACCACTAGGGTACACTGAAGCTTTCTTT. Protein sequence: CASSPPLGYTEAFF.

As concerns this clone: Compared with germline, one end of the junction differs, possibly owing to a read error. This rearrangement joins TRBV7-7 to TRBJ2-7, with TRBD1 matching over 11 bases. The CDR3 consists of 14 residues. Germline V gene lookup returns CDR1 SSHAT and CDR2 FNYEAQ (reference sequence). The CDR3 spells CASSPRTGGREQYF. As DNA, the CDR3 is TGTGCTAGCAGCCCAAGGACAGGGGGCCGCGAGCAGTACTTC. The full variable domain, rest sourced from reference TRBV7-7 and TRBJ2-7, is GAGVSQSPRYKVTKRGQDVTLRCDPISSHATLYWYQQALGQGPEFLTYFNYEAQPDKSGLPSDRFSAERPEGSISTLTIQRTEQRDSAMYRCASSPRTGGREQYFGPGTRLTVT.

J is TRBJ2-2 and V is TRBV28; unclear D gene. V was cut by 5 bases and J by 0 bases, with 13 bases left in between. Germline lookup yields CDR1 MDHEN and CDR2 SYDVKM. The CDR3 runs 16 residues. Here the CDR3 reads CASSRRTATNTGELFF. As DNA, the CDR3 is TGTGCCAGCAGTCGCCGGACCGCAACGAACACCGGGGAGCTGTTTTTT.

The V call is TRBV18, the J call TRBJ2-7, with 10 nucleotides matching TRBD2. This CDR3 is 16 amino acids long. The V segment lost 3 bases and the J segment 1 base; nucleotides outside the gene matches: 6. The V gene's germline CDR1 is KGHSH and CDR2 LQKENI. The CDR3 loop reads CASSPNSGRPSYEQYF. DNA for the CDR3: TGTGCCAGCTCACCTAATAGCGGGAGGCCTTCCTACGAGCAGTACTTC.

CDR3 sequence: CASSWPEEAGSTDTQYF. Here the CDR3 DNA reads TGCGCCAGCAGCTGGCCCGAGGAGGCGGGGAGCACAGATACGCAGTATTTT. The genes are TRBV5-1 and TRBJ2-3; a possible D gene is TRBD2 (6 bases). The germline CDR1 and CDR2 sequences are SGHRS and YFSETQ. Trimming removed 3 bases at V and 0 bases at J, with 17 bases between. This CDR3 spans 17 amino acids. Together with reference TRBV5-1 and TRBJ2-3, the CDR3 gives the full variable domain: KAGVTQTPRYLIKTRGQQVTLSCSPISGHRSVSWYQQTPGQGLQFLFEYFSETQRNKGNFPGRFSGRQFSNSRSEMNVSTLELGDSALYLCASSWPEEAGSTDTQYFGPGTRLTVL.

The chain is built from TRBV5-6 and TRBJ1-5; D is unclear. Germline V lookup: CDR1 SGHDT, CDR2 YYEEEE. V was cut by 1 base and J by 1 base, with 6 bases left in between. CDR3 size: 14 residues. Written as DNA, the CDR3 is TGTGCCAGCAGCTTGTTTCGGAGCAATCAGCCCCAGCATTTT. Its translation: CASSLFRSNQPQHF.